A single sample gave rise to the 7 T cell receptor beta chains below, sequenced in a study of T cells in Graves' hyperthyroidism and ophthalmopathy. TCR beta CDR3 regions were amplified from RNA. Using the HTBI primer set, a first-round RT-PCR was run on the TCR CDR3. TCRdb analysed the multiplex PCR reads with MiXCR anew, one entry per CDR3 protein. The repertoire holds over 500,000 distinct CDR3 sequences, around 16% seen once, with about 31% in the top ten. Sequenced sample: blood. The receptors stem from a woman aged 30 to 39 with Graves' ophthalmopathy.

This clonotype showed up many times. The V call is TRBV20-1, the J call TRBJ2-7; D is ambiguous. V was trimmed by 0 bases and J by 2 bases, leaving 11 bases between them. Germline CDR1 reads DFQATT; CDR2 reads SNEGSKA (reference sequence). The CDR3 spans 14 residues. The CDR3 nucleotides are TGCAGTGCTAGAGATTTCGGCAGTACCTACGAGCAGTACTTC. As protein: CSARDFGSTYEQYF.

This clonotype was seen ten or more times. This sequence joins TRBV7-9 and TRBJ1-2, with unresolved D. This CDR3 has 14 residues. Germline assignment: CDR1 SEHNR and CDR2 FQNEAQ (reference sequence). Trimming shortened V by 1 base and J by 4 bases, and 10 bases separated the two germline ends. CDR3 DNA: TGTGCCAGCAGCTTAGGGTTAAGATTCTATGGCTACACCTTC. This codes for CASSLGLRFYGYTF.

This clonotype occurred many times. The V call is TRBV6-2 or TRBV6-3, the J call TRBJ2-7, with 8 positions matching TRBD2. The germline V gene encodes CDR1 MNHEY and CDR2 SVGEGT. J lost 7 bases, V lost 5 bases, and 13 bases had no gene match. The CDR3 length is 15 residues. CDR3 in DNA: TGTGCCAGCAGTACCGGGACTAGAAGCTGGGATGAGCAGTACTTC. Protein product: CASSTGTRSWDEQYF.

This clonotype was detected only a few times. The chain is built from TRBV6-1 and TRBJ2-6, with 7 bases fitting TRBD1. From germline, CDR1 is MNHNS and CDR2 SASEGT. V was clipped by 11 bases and J by 3 bases; unmatched bases: 19. There are 18 residues in the CDR3. The CDR3 DNA reads as TGTGCCGGCCTGGGCTTAGGGGGCGCGTCCGGTGGGGCCAACGTCCTGACTTTC. Encoded protein: CAGLGLGGASGGANVLTF.

This clonotype was counted at least ten times. The V and J genes are TRBV5-1 and TRBJ1-6; 9 bases are shared with TRBD1. This CDR3 is built from 16 residues. Germline V gene data show CDR1 as SGHRS and CDR2 as YFSETQ. Trimming removed 3 bases from V and 5 bases from J; junction bases left unmatched: 6. The CDR3 DNA reads TGCGCCAGCAGCTCCACCGGGACAGGGAATAATTCACCCCTCCACTTT. This encodes CASSSTGTGNNSPLHF.

Details on this clonotype: Since a much larger clone is just one base distant, this may be a read error. The chain is built from TRBV6-1 and TRBJ1-2; D is ambiguous. The CDR3 has 13 amino acids. Between the trimmed V and J ends, which lost 2 bases and 6 bases, there was a span of 10 bases. Germline V gene data show CDR1 as MNHNS and CDR2 as SASEGT. The DNA of the CDR3 is TGTGCCAGCAGTGAAAGGGCCGCCCATGGCTACACCTTC. It is translated as CASSERAAHGYTF.

V is TRBV28 and J is TRBJ2-7; 9 bases map to TRBD1. This CDR3 comprises 15 residues. V dropped 7 bases and J dropped 3; count of bases not matched to a gene: 10. Germline V gene sequence: CDR1 MDHEN, CDR2 SYDVKM. CDR3 sequence (DNA): TGTGCCAGCACCAGTATGGGACAGGGTATCTACGAGCAGTACTTC. Its protein product is CASTSMGQGIYEQYF.